The source of this T cell receptor beta chain is a study of cytomegalovirus exposure and HLA in healthy donors. Study information: The same platform used for the approximately 670 first-cohort repertoires was also used for the 120 or so validation repertoires, as a later analysis reported. Study conclusions and caveats: Among TCR beta chains, those listed as cytomegalovirus-associated numbered 164. Whilst most TCR sequences proved rare, a subset of public TCRs occurred across many donors. Reported performance of the classifier showed diagnosis of cytomegalovirus status with high specificity and sensitivity.

V was trimmed by 0 bases and J by 15 bases, leaving 16 bases between them. The germline V gene encodes CDR1 SGDLS and CDR2 YYNGEE. The CDR3 consists of 13 residues. A remark on this clone: Its target is unknown.

Repertoires were generated with immunoSEQ multiplex PCR, while TCRdb's copy carries only in-frame clones and drops some. The table has more than 90,000 clones, more than 70% seen once. Sequenced sample: PBMCs. The chain is built from TRBV9 and TRBJ2-1; a weak D match, TRBD2 (5 bases). This clonotype originated in a man between 18 and 29 years old in good health and CMV-seronegative. CDR3 protein: CASSVAEGQVAFF. In DNA, the CDR3 is TGTGCCAGCAGCGTAGCTGAGGGTCAGGTTGCGTTCTTC.